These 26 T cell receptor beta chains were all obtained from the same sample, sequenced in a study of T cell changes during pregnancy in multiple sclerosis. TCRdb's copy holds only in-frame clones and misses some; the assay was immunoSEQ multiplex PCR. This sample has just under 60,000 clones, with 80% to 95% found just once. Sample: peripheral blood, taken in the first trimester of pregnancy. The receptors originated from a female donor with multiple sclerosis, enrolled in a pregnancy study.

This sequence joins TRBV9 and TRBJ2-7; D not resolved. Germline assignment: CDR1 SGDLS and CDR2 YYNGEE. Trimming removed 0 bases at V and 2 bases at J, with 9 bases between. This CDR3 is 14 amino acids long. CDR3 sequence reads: CASSVAYSPYEQYF. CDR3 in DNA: TGTGCCAGCAGCGTAGCGTACTCACCCTACGAGCAGTACTTC. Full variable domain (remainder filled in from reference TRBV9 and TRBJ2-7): DSGVTQTPKHLITATGQRVTLRCSPRSGDLSVYWYQQSLDQGLQFLIQYYNGEERAKGNILERFSAQQFPDLHSELNLSSLELGDSALYFCASSVAYSPYEQYFGPGTRLTVT.

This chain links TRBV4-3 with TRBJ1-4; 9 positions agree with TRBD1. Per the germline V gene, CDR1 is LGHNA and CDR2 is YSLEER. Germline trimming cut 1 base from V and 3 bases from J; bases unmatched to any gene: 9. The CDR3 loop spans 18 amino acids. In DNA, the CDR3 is TGCGCCAGCAGCCAAGGCACCAGGGGGACAGGGCCTAATGAAAAACTGTTTTTT. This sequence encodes CASSQGTRGTGPNEKLFF.

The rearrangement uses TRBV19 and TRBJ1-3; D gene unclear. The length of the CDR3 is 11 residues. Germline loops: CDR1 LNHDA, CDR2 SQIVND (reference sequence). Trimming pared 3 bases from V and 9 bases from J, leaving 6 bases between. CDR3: CASSIYSTIYF. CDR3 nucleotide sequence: TGTGCCAGTAGTATTTATAGCACCATATATTTT.

The CDR3 here is CAWSRPGHLYEQYF. The DNA of the CDR3 is TGTGCCTGGAGTCGACCGGGACACCTATACGAGCAGTACTTC. The chain uses TRBV30 and TRBJ2-7, with D tentatively TRBD1 (6 bases). The V gene's germline CDR1 is GTSNPN and CDR2 SVGIG (reference sequence). Trimming left V 2 bases short and J 4 bases short, with 15 bases between. The CDR3 totals 14 residues.

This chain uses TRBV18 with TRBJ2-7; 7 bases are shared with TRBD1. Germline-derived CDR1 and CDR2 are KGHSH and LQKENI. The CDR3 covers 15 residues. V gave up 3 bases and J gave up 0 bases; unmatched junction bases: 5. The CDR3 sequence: CASSPGQLSSYEQYF. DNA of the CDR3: TGTGCCAGCTCACCGGGACAGCTTAGCTCCTACGAGCAGTACTTC.

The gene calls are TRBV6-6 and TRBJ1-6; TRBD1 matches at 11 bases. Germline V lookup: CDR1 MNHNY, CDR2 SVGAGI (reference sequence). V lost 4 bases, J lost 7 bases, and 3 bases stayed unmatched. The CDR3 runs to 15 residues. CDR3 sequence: CASSLGTGGNSPLHF. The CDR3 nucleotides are TGTGCCAGCAGTTTGGGGACAGGGGGGAATTCACCCCTCCACTTT.

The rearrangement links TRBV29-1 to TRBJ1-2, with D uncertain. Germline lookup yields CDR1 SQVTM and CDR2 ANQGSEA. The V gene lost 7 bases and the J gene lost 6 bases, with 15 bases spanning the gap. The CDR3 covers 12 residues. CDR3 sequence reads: CSGYFWSHGYTF. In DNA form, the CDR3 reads TGCAGCGGCTACTTTTGGTCGCATGGCTACACCTTC.

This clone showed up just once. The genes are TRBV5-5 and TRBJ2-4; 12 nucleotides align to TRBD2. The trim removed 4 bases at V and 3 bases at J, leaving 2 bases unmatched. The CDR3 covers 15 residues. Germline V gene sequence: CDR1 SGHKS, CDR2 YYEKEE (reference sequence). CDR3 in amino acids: CASSPTSGSKNIQYF. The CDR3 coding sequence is TGTGCCAGCAGCCCGACTAGCGGGAGCAAAAACATTCAGTACTTC.

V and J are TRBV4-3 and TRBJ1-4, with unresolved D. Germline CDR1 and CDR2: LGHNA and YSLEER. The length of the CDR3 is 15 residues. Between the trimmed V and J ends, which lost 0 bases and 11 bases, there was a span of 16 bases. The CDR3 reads CASSQERAVREKLFF. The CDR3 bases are TGCGCCAGCAGCCAAGAAAGGGCGGTCCGGGAGAAACTGTTTTTT.

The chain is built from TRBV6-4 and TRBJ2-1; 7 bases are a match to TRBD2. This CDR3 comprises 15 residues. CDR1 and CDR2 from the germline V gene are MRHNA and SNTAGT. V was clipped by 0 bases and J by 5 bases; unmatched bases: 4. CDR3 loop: CASSDSAGGNNEQFF. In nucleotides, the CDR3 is TGTGCCAGCAGTGACTCCGCCGGGGGGAACAATGAGCAGTTCTTC.

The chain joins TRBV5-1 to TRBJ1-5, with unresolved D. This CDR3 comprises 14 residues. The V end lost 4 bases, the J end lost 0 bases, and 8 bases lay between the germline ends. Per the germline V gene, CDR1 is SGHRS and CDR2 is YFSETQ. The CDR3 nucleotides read TGCGCCAGCAGCGCCGGTAATAGCAATCAGCCCCAGCATTTT. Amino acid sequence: CASSAGNSNQPQHF.

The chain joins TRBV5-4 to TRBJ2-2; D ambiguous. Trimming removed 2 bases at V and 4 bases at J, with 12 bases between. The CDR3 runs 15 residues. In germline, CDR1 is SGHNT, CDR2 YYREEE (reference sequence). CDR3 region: CASSLGGWSTGELFF. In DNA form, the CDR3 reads TGTGCCAGCAGCTTAGGTGGTTGGAGCACCGGGGAGCTGTTTTTT.

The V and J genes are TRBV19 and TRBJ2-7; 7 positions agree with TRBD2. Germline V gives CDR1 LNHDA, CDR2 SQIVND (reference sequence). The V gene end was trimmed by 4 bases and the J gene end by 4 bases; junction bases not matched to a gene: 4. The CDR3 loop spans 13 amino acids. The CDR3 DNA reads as TGTGCCAGTAGTACGGGGGGTCCGTACGAGCAGTACTTC. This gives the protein CASSTGGPYEQYF.

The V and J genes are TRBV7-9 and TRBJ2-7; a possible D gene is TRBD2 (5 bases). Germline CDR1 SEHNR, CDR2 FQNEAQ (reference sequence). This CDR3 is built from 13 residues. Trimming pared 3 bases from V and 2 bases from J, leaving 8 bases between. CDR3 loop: CASSFGGTYEQYF. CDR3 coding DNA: TGTGCCAGCAGCTTTGGAGGCACCTACGAGCAGTACTTC.

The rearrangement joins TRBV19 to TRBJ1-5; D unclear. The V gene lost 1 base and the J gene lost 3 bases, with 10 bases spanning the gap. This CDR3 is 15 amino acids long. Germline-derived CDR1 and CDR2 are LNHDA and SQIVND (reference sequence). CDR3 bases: TGTGCCAGTAGTATAGCCTTCAGTTTCAATCAGCCCCAGCATTTT. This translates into CASSIAFSFNQPQHF. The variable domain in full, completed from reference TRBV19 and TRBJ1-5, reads DGGITQSPKYLFRKEGQNVTLSCEQNLNHDAMYWYRQDPGQGLRLIYYSQIVNDFQKGDIAEGYSVSREKKESFPLTVTSAQKNPTAFYLCASSIAFSFNQPQHFGDGTRLSIL.

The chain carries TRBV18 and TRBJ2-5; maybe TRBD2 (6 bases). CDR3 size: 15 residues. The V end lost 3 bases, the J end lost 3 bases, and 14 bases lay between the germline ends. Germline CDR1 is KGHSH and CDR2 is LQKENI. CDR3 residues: CASSPLEGIKETQYF. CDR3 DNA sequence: TGTGCCAGCTCACCTCTGGAGGGTATTAAAGAGACCCAGTACTTC.

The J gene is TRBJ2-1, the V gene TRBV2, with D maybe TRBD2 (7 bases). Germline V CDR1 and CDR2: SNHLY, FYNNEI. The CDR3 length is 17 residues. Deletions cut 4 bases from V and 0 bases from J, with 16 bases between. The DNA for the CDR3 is TGTGCCAGCAGTGTACGGGGGGCCAGTCTCTCCTACAATGAGCAGTTCTTC. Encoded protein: CASSVRGASLSYNEQFF.

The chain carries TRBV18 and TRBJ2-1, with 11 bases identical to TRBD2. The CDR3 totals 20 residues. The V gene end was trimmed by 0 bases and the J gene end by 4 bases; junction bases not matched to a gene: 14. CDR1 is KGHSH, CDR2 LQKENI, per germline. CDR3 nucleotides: TGTGCCAGCTCACCACCCCGACTAGCGGGACTTACCCGCCCGTACAATGAGCAGTTCTTC. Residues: CASSPPRLAGLTRPYNEQFF. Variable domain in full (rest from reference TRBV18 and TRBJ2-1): NAGVMQNPRHLVRRRGQEARLRCSPMKGHSHVYWYRQLPEEGLKFMVYLQKENIIDESGMPKERFSAEFPKEGPSILRIQQVVRGDSAAYFCASSPPRLAGLTRPYNEQFFGPGTRLTVL.

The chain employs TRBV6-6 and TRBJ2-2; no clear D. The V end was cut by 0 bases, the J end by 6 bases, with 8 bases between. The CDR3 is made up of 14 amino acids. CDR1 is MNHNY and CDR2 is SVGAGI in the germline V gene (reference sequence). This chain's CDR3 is CASSYSPGSGELFF. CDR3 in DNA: TGTGCCAGCAGTTACTCGCCGGGTTCCGGGGAGCTGTTTTTT.

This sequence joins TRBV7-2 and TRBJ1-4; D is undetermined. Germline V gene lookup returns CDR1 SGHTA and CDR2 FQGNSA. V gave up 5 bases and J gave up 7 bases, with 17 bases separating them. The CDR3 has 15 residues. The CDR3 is CASSLRPRTPEKLFF. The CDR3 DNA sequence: TGTGCCAGCAGCCTCAGGCCACGAACCCCTGAAAAACTGTTTTTT.

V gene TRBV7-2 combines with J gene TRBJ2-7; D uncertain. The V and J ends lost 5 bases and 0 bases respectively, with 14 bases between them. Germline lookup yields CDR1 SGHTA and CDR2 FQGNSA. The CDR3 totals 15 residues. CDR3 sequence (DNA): TGTGCCAGCAGCCGGTTCGTGGGCAGCTCCTACGAGCAGTACTTC. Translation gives CASSRFVGSSYEQYF.

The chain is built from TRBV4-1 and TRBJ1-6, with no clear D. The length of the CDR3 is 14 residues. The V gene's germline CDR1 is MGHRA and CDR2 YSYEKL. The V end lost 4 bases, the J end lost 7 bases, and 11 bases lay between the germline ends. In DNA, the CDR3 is TGCGCCAGCAGCCCCGACATTTCGAATTCACCCCTCCACTTT. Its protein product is CASSPDISNSPLHF.

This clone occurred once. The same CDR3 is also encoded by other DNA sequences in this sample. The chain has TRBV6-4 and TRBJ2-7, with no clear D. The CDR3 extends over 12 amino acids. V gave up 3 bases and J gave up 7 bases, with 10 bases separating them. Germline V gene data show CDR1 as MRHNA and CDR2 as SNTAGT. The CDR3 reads CASSEPKREQYF. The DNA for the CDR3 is TGTGCCAGCAGTGAGCCCAAACGGGAGCAGTACTTC.

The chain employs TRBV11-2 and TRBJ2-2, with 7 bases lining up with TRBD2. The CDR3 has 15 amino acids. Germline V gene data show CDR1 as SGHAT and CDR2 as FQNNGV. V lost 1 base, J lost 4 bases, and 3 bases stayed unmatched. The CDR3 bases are TGTGCCAGCAGCTTAGCAGGGAGGGGCACCGGGGAGCTGTTTTTT. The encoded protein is CASSLAGRGTGELFF. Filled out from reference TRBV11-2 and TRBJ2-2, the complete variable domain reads EAGVAQSPRYKIIEKRQSVAFWCNPISGHATLYWYQQILGQGPKLLIQFQNNGVVDDSQLPKDRFSAERLKGVDSTLKIQPAKLEDSAVYLCASSLAGRGTGELFFGEGSRLTVL.

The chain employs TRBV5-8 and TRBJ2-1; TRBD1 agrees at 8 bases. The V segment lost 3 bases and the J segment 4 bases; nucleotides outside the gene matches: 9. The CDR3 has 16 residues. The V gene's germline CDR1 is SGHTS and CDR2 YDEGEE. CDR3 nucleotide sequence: TGTGCCAGCAGCTCGACAGGGGTGATGTTGTACAATGAGCAGTTCTTC. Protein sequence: CASSSTGVMLYNEQFF.

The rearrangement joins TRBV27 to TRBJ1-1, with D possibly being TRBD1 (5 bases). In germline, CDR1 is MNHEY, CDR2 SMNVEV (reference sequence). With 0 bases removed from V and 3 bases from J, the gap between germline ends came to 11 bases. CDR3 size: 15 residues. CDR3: CASSLSPGGDTEAFF. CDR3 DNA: TGTGCCAGCAGTTTATCCCCGGGGGGGGACACTGAAGCTTTCTTT.